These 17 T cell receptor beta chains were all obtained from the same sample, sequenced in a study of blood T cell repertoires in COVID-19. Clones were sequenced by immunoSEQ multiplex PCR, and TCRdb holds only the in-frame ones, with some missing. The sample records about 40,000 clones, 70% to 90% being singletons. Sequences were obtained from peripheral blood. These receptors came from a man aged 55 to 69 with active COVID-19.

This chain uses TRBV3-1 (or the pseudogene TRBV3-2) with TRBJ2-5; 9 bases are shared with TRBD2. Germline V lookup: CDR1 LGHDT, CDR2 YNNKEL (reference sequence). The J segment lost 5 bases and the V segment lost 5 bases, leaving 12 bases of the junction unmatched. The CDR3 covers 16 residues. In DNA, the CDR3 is TGTGCCAGCAGCTCTTCGACTAGCGGAGGGAGGGAGACCCAGTACTTC. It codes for CASSSSTSGGRETQYF.

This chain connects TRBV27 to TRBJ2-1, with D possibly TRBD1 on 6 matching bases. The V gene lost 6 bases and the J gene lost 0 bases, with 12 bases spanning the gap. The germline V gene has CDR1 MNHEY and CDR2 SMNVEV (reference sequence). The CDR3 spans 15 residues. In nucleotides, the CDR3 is TGTGCCAGCAGACACAGGGCCAGCTCCTACAATGAGCAGTTCTTC. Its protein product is CASRHRASSYNEQFF.

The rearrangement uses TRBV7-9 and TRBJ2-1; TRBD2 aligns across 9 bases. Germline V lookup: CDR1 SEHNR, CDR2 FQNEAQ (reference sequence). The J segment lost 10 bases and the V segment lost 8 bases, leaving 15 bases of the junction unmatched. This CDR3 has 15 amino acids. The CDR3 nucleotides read TGTGCCAGCCCGCCCGGGACTAGCTCCCCAATCGAGCAGTTCTTC. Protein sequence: CASPPGTSSPIEQFF. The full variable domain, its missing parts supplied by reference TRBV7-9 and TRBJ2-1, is DTGVSQNPRHKITKRGQNVTFRCDPISEHNRLYWYRQTLGQGPEFLTYFQNEAQLEKSRLLSDRFSAERPKGSFSTLEIQRTEQGDSAMYLCASPPGTSSPIEQFFGPGTRLTVL.

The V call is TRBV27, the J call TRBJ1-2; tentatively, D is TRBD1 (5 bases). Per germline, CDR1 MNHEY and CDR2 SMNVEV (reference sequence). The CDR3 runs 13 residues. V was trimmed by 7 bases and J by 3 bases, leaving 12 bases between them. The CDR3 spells CASKQGLYYGYTF. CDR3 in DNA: TGTGCCAGCAAGCAGGGACTCTACTATGGCTACACCTTC.

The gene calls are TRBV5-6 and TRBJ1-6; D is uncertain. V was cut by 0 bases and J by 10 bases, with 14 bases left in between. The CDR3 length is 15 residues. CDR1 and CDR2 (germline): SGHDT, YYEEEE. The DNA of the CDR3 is TGTGCCAGCAGCTTGGTGGGAGAACCCGCATCACCCCTCCACTTT. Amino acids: CASSLVGEPASPLHF.

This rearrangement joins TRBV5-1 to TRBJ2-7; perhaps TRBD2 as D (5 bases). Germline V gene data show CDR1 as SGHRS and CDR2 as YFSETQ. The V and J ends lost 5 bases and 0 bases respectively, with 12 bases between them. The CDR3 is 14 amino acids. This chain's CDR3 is CASSPGLSSYEQYF. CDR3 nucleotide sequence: TGCGCCAGCAGTCCGGGGTTAAGCTCCTACGAGCAGTACTTC.

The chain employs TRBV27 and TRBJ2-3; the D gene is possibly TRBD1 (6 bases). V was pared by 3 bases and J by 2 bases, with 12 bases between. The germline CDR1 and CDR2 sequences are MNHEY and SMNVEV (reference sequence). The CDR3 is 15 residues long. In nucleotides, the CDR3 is TGTGCCAGCAGTTTGACGGGACAAAACACAGATACGCAGTATTTT. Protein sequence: CASSLTGQNTDTQYF.

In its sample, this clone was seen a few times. CDR3 nucleotides: TGTGCCAGCAGCCCCTCGGGAGGGAGGAACTATGGCTACACCTTC. Amino acids: CASSPSGGRNYGYTF. This rearrangement joins TRBV11-2 to TRBJ1-2; D is undetermined. This CDR3 comprises 15 residues. V shed 5 bases and J shed 2 bases, with 15 bases lying between them. Looked up from germline, CDR1 is SGHAT and CDR2 is FQNNGV.

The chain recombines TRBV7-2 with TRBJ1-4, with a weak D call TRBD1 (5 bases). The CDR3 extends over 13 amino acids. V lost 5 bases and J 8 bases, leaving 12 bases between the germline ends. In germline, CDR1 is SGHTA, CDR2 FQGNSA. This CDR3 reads CASSIPGGEKLFF. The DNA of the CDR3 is TGTGCCAGCAGCATCCCGGGGGGGGAAAAACTGTTTTTT.

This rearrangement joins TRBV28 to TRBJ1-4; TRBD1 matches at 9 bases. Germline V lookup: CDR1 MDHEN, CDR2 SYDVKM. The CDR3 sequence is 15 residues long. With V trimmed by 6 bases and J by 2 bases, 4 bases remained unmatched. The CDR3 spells CASRPTGGTNEKLFF. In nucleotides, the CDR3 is TGTGCCAGCAGACCCACAGGGGGCACTAATGAAAAACTGTTTTTT.

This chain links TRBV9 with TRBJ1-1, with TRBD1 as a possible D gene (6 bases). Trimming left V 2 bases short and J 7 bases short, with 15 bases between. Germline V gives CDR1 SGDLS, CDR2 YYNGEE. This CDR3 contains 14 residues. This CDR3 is CASSVADRPIEAFF. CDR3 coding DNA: TGTGCCAGCAGCGTTGCAGACAGGCCCATTGAAGCTTTCTTT.

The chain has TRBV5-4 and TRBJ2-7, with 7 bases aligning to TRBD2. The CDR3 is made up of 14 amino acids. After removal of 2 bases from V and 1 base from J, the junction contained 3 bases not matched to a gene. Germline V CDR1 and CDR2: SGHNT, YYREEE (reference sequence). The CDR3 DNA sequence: TGTGCCAGCAGCTTTGAGCGGGGATCCTACGAGCAGTACTTC. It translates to CASSFERGSYEQYF.

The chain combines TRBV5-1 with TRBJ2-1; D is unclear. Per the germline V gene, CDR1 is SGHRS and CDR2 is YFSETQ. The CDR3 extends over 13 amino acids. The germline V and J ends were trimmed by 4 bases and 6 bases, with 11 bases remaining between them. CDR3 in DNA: TGCGCCAGCAGCCCGGGTCAGCTCAATGAGCAGTTCTTC. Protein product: CASSPGQLNEQFF.

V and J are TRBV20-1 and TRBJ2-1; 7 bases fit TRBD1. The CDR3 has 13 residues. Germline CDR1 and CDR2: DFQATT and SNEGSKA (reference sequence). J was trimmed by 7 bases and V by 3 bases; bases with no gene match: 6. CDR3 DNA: TGCAGTGCTAGTCCCGGGACAGTGAATGAGCAGTTCTTC. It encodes CSASPGTVNEQFF.

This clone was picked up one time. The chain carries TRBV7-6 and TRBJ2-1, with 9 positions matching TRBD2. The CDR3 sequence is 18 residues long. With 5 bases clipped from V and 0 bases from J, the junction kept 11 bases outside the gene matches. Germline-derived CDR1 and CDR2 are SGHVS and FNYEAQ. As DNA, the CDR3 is TGTGCCAGCAGCGGAGGGACTAGCCCCCTCGGCTCCTACAATGAGCAGTTCTTC. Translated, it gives CASSGGTSPLGSYNEQFF. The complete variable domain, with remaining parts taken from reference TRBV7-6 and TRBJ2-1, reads GAGVSQSPRYKVTKRGQDVALRCDPISGHVSLYWYRQALGQGPEFLTYFNYEAQQDKSGLPNDRFSAERPEGSISTLTIQRTEQRDSAMYRCASSGGTSPLGSYNEQFFGPGTRLTVL.

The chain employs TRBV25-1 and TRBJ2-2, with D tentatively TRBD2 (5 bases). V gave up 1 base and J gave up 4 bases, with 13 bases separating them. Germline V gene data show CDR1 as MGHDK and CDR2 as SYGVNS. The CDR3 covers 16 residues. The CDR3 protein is CASSESRGLSTGELFF. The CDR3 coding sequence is TGTGCCAGCAGTGAATCTCGGGGTTTGTCCACCGGGGAGCTGTTTTTT.

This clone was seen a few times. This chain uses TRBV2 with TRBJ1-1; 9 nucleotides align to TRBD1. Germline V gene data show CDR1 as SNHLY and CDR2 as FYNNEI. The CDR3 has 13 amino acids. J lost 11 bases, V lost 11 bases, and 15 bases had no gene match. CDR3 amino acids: CAGRPGQGINAFF. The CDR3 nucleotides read TGTGCCGGAAGACCGGGACAGGGCATTAACGCTTTCTTT.